Following are 26 T cell receptor beta chains from one sample sequenced in a study of beta chain features in type 1 diabetes (dated 2018 in TCRdb). Preparation of the library involved the immunoSEQ multiplex PCR assay. The entire isolated RNA was reverse transcribed using the High Capacity cDNA Reverse Transcription Kit, and thus expressed TCRB transcripts were sequenced. The clones in this table, taken by TCRdb from immuneACCESS, are in-frame only. Not every clone is retained; where verified, under half of the shortfall comes from an unresolved V gene, and the cause of the rest is unknown. Recorded for this sample are 600,000 to 700,000 clones; roughly an eighth of them occurred a single time. The ten largest clones add up to 0.095% to 0.15% of the sample. General study outcomes and caveats: A moderate but significant shortening of TCRB CDR3 length was observed in type 1 diabetes patients in all four CD4+ subsets.

These TCRs' antigens remain unknown. The sequenced sample consisted of naive CD4+ T cells from blood. The cell subset or site label corresponds to: true naive CD4+ T cells. Every receptor here comes from a man in his thirties or forties with type 1 diabetes.

The gene calls are TRBV7-8 and TRBJ2-3, with 8 bases identical to TRBD2. Germline V gene lookup returns CDR1 SGHVS and CDR2 FQNEAQ. V lost 5 bases to trimming and J lost 0 bases; unmatched junction nucleotides: 7. The CDR3 loop spans 16 amino acids. CDR3 nucleotide sequence: TGTGCCAGCAGCCAAGCGGCTAGCGGGAGCACAGATACGCAGTATTTT. It encodes CASSQAASGSTDTQYF. Looking up the rest from reference TRBV7-8 and TRBJ2-3 gives the full variable domain: GAGVSQSPRYKVAKRGQDVALRCDPISGHVSLFWYQQALGQGPEFLTYFQNEAQLDKSGLPSDRFFAERPEGSVSTLKIQRTQQEDSAVYLCASSQAASGSTDTQYFGPGTRLTVL.

The rearrangement joins TRBV7-2 to TRBJ2-1; perhaps TRBD2 as D (5 bases). Per germline, CDR1 SGHTA and CDR2 FQGNSA. With 5 bases removed from V and 9 bases from J, the gap between germline ends came to 17 bases. This CDR3 contains 14 residues. In DNA form, the CDR3 reads TGTGCCAGCAGCACGCGGGTAACTCTGGGTGAGCAGTTCTTC. This gives the protein CASSTRVTLGEQFF.

This clone occurred a few times. The rearrangement uses TRBV11-2 and TRBJ2-7; no clear D gene. The V end lost 1 base, the J end lost 1 base, and 8 bases lay between the germline ends. This CDR3 region has 14 residues. From germline, CDR1 is SGHAT and CDR2 FQNNGV. CDR3 protein: CASSLASLSYEQYF. As DNA, the CDR3 is TGTGCCAGCAGCTTAGCCAGTCTTTCCTACGAGCAGTACTTC.

This clone was seen a few times. The J gene is TRBJ2-1, the V gene TRBV25-1; TRBD1 matches at 9 bases. The CDR3 extends over 13 amino acids. The germline gives CDR1 MGHDK, CDR2 SYGVNS. V was clipped by 8 bases and J by 6 bases; unmatched bases: 5. Here the CDR3 reads CASSGQGTNEQFF. As DNA, the CDR3 is TGTGCCAGCTCGGGACAGGGAACCAATGAGCAGTTCTTC.

The genes are TRBV4-2 and TRBJ2-7; D might be TRBD1 (5 bases). Per the germline V gene, CDR1 is LGHNA and CDR2 is YNFKEQ. With 0 bases removed from V and 7 bases from J, the gap between germline ends came to 16 bases. CDR3 length: 15 residues. The DNA of the CDR3 is TGTGCCAGCAGCCAAGATCGGCAGGGAAGGGATGAGCAGTACTTC. As protein: CASSQDRQGRDEQYF.

This clone was seen a few times. Additional DNA sequences in this sample encode the identical CDR3. This chain uses TRBV25-1 with TRBJ2-7, with D uncertain. Deletions cut 6 bases from V and 3 bases from J, with 9 bases between. CDR1 and CDR2 from the germline V gene are MGHDK and SYGVNS. This CDR3 has 12 residues. The CDR3 is CASRGSSYEQYF. The CDR3 DNA sequence: TGTGCCAGCAGGGGCAGCAGCTACGAGCAGTACTTC.

Only a few counts were recorded for this clone. The genes are TRBV6-1 and TRBJ2-1; 8 bases are shared with TRBD2. CDR1 MNHNS and CDR2 SASEGT come from the germline V gene. The CDR3 loop spans 17 amino acids. V trimming: 1 base; J trimming: 3 bases; junction bases outside the gene matches: 8. The CDR3 coding sequence is TGTGCCAGCAGTGAAGGAAGCGCGGGGGGAGGCTACAATGAGCAGTTCTTC. It specifies CASSEGSAGGGYNEQFF.

This clone was seen more than once but under ten times. The V and J genes are TRBV19 and TRBJ2-3; possible D gene TRBD2, 5 bases. CDR3 length equals 15 residues. The germline V and J ends were trimmed by 6 bases and 0 bases, with 13 bases remaining between them. CDR1 and CDR2 (germline): LNHDA, SQIVND (reference sequence). The CDR3 reads CASSPDYTSTDTQYF. The CDR3 nucleotides read TGTGCCAGTAGCCCCGACTACACTAGCACAGATACGCAGTATTTT.

This clone was detected many times. This chain links TRBV10-3 with TRBJ1-1; D is unresolved. Germline loops: CDR1 ENHRY, CDR2 SYGVKD. The CDR3 has 13 residues. V shed 4 bases and J shed 0 bases, with 6 bases lying between them. The DNA of the CDR3 is TGTGCCATCAGTGTTCAGATGAACACTGAAGCTTTCTTT. Its protein is CAISVQMNTEAFF.

This clone has only one observation. The rearrangement links TRBV19 to TRBJ2-7; maybe TRBD2 (5 bases). The CDR3 contains 15 residues. Per germline, CDR1 LNHDA and CDR2 SQIVND (reference sequence). V dropped 7 bases and J dropped 3 bases, with 19 bases sitting between them. The CDR3 sequence is CASTQVSGGLYEQYF. DNA for the CDR3: TGTGCCAGTACGCAAGTCTCGGGCGGACTCTACGAGCAGTACTTC.

This clone has more than one count but fewer than ten. A junction end diverges from the germline sequence, so it may reflect a read error. This sequence joins TRBV25-1 and TRBJ2-3, with a possible D match to TRBD2 (6 bases). CDR3 length: 13 amino acids. CDR1 is MGHDK and CDR2 is SYGVNS in the germline V gene. In nucleotides, the CDR3 is TGTGCCAGCAGTGAATATGGGGGGAACCTCCACTTTTTT. Its translation: CASSEYGGNLHFF.

This sequence joins TRBV9 and TRBJ2-3, with D perhaps TRBD1 or TRBD2 (5 bases each). The CDR3 extends over 14 amino acids. Per germline, CDR1 SGDLS and CDR2 YYNGEE. Trimming removed 4 bases at V and 1 base at J, with 10 bases between. In DNA, the CDR3 is TGTGCCAGCAGCACAGGACTCGGCACAGATACGCAGTATTTT. The encoded protein is CASSTGLGTDTQYF.

In its sample, this clone was seen a few times. The chain is built from TRBV21-1 and TRBJ2-1; the table's TRBD1 call for D was not verified on the DNA. TRBV21-1 is assigned pseudogene status. The CDR3 sequence is 17 residues long. This CDR3 reads CASSQLGSRHSYNEQFF. CDR3 DNA sequence: TGTGCCAGCAGCCAGTTAGGAAGTCGACACTCCTACAATGAGCAGTTCTTC.

This clone has more than one count but fewer than ten. The J gene is TRBJ2-5, the V gene TRBV13, with D tentatively TRBD1 (5 bases). Germline CDR1 is PRHDT and CDR2 is FYEKMQ (reference sequence). V lost 3 bases to trimming and J lost 1 base, with 6 bases between them. The CDR3 is 13 residues long. The CDR3 here is CASSFGAQETQYF. CDR3 DNA: TGTGCCAGCAGCTTTGGGGCCCAAGAGACCCAGTACTTC.

This clone was seen only a few times. The CDR3 loop is CSVGTPAYGYTF. The CDR3 coding sequence is TGCAGCGTTGGGACGCCTGCCTATGGCTACACCTTC. The gene calls are TRBV29-1 and TRBJ1-2; no firm D call. Trimming pared 4 bases from V and 4 bases from J, leaving 10 bases between. This CDR3 contains 12 residues. Germline V gene lookup returns CDR1 SQVTM and CDR2 ANQGSEA.

This clone has only a few counts. The chain uses TRBV6-5 and TRBJ2-1; no clear D gene. V lost 0 bases and J lost 2, with 11 bases in between. The CDR3 is made up of 16 amino acids. Germline V gene data show CDR1 as MNHEY and CDR2 as SVGAGI. The DNA for the CDR3 is TGTGCCAGCAGTTACTCGAATAATATTCCCTACAATGAGCAGTTCTTC. This codes for CASSYSNNIPYNEQFF.

The V call is TRBV14, the J call TRBJ2-7; a possible D gene is TRBD1 (6 bases). With 4 bases removed from V and 0 bases from J, the gap between germline ends came to 10 bases. This CDR3 region has 14 residues. Germline V gene data show CDR1 as SGHDN and CDR2 as FVKESK. The chain's CDR3 is CASSLQGISYEQYF. The CDR3 nucleotides are TGTGCCAGCAGCCTTCAGGGGATCTCCTACGAGCAGTACTTC.

This clone has only a few counts. This same CDR3 is encoded by further DNA sequences in the sample. V gene TRBV5-1 combines with J gene TRBJ2-5, with TRBD1 matching over 9 bases. Germline CDR1 SGHRS, CDR2 YFSETQ. This CDR3 has 14 residues. The ends lost 7 bases at V and 5 bases at J; junction bases unmatched: 9. The chain's CDR3 is CASSPGQGGETQYF. CDR3 in DNA: TGCGCCAGCTCTCCGGGACAGGGAGGGGAGACCCAGTACTTC.

This clone came up a few times. The chain carries TRBV9 and TRBJ1-1; D uncertain. The V gene lost 0 bases and the J gene lost 3 bases, with 9 bases spanning the gap. There are 14 residues in the CDR3. Per germline, CDR1 SGDLS and CDR2 YYNGEE. The CDR3 DNA sequence: TGTGCCAGCAGCGTAGGGGTTGACCACACTGAAGCTTTCTTT. The encoded protein is CASSVGVDHTEAFF.

The J gene is TRBJ2-5, the V gene TRBV5-1; D is perhaps TRBD2 (5 bases). CDR3 length equals 14 residues. Germline CDR1 and CDR2: SGHRS and YFSETQ. V dropped 5 bases and J dropped 3 bases, with 14 bases sitting between them. The CDR3 loop reads CASRGGQAEETQYF. DNA of the CDR3: TGCGCCAGCAGGGGCGGGCAGGCTGAAGAGACCCAGTACTTC.

This clone was observed many times. This sequence joins TRBV9 and TRBJ1-2; D gene uncertain. This CDR3 is 12 amino acids long. Trimming shortened V by 0 bases and J by 5 bases, and 5 bases separated the two germline ends. Germline lookup yields CDR1 SGDLS and CDR2 YYNGEE. The CDR3: CASSVDGYGYTF. The CDR3 coding sequence is TGTGCCAGCAGCGTAGATGGGTATGGCTACACCTTC.

V gene TRBV4-2 combines with J gene TRBJ1-1, with TRBD1 matching over 8 bases. With 3 bases clipped from V and 6 bases from J, the junction kept 9 bases outside the gene matches. Germline V gene data show CDR1 as LGHNA and CDR2 as YNFKEQ. This CDR3 is built from 15 residues. CDR3 residues: CASSQPDREKAEAFF. The CDR3 coding sequence is TGTGCCAGCAGCCAGCCGGACAGGGAGAAAGCTGAAGCTTTCTTT.

This clone was counted a few times. V and J are TRBV10-3 and TRBJ2-3; the match to TRBD2 covers 11 bases. In germline, CDR1 is ENHRY, CDR2 SYGVKD. The CDR3 runs to 18 residues. Trimming cost V 4 bases and J 4 bases; bases outside gene matches: 13. The CDR3 loop reads CAISAAPISGGAPDTQYF. CDR3 DNA sequence: TGTGCCATCAGTGCGGCCCCGATTAGCGGGGGGGCCCCAGATACGCAGTATTTT.

This sequence joins TRBV5-8 and TRBJ2-7; 7 bases align to TRBD1. With V trimmed by 4 bases and J by 5 bases, 9 bases remained unmatched. Germline V CDR1 and CDR2: SGHTS, YDEGEE. The CDR3 length is 14 residues. The CDR3 sequence: CASSQTGMGDEQYF. The DNA of the CDR3 is TGTGCCAGCAGCCAGACAGGGATGGGGGACGAGCAGTACTTC.

The J gene is TRBJ1-2, the V gene TRBV9; 9 bases match TRBD1. The V gene's germline CDR1 is SGDLS and CDR2 YYNGEE. V was clipped by 3 bases and J by 8 bases; unmatched bases: 8. This CDR3 has 14 residues. DNA for the CDR3: TGTGCCAGCAGCGCCCAAGGGACAGGGCGAGGCTACACCTTC. Amino acid sequence: CASSAQGTGRGYTF.

With regard to this clone: In the same sample, other DNA sequences code for this CDR3. This sequence joins TRBV11-2 and TRBJ2-3; D not certain. The CDR3 has 12 amino acids. V lost 5 bases and J lost 0, with 3 bases in between. Looked up from germline, CDR1 is SGHAT and CDR2 is FQNNGV. Written as DNA, the CDR3 is TGTGCCAGCAGCCGAAGCACAGATACGCAGTATTTT. It is translated as CASSRSTDTQYF.